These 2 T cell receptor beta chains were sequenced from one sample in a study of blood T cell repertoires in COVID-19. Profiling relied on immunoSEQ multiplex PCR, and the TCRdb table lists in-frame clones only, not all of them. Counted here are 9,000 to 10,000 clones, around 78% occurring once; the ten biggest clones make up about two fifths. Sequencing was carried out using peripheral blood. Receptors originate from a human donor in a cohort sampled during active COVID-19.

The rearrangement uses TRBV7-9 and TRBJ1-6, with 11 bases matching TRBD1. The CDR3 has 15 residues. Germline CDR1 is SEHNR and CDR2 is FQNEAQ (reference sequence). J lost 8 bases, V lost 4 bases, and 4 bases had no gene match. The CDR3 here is CASSSRDRGDSPLHF. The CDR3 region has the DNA TGTGCCAGCAGCTCCCGGGACAGGGGGGATTCACCCCTCCACTTT.

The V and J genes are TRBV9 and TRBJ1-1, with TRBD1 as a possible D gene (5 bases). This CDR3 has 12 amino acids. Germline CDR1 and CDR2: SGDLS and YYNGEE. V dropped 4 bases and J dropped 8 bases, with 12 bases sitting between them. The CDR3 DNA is TGTGCCAGCAGCCCCGGGGGGATGGAAGCTTTCTTT. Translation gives CASSPGGMEAFF.